This TCR beta chain was identified in a study of T cells after yellow fever vaccination. Study outcomes and limitations: Booster sampling recovered most clones from primary vaccination (about 97% CD4, just over 85% CD8). Although the secondary response was weaker, it peaked faster, at day 5 versus 15.

This clonotype was recorded a few times. Antigen: not known. The CDR3 is made up of 14 amino acids. In germline, CDR1 is LGHNA, CDR2 YNFKEQ. V dropped 4 bases and J dropped 3 bases, with 12 bases sitting between them. UMIs and a universal primer site were added when TCR cDNA was made by 5'RACE template switching. Each CDR3 protein gets one entry after TCRdb re-called the 5' RACE reads with MiXCR. The sample includes about 220,000 distinct CDR3 sequences, 2.5% to 3.5% of them seen just once. Sequenced here: CD4+ T cells sorted from PBMCs, sampled 10 days after the yellow fever booster vaccination. The source is a man aged 18-30 years who received the YFV17D yellow fever vaccine. The rearrangement joins TRBV4-2 to TRBJ2-5, with D perhaps being TRBD1 or TRBD2 (5 bases each). As DNA, the CDR3 is TGTGCCAGCAGCCCGTTGGGGACGAAAGAGACCCAGTACTTC. This codes for CASSPLGTKETQYF.